The present T cell receptor (beta chain) was sequenced within a study of monozygotic twins with inflammatory bowel disease. In preparing each TCR library, about 3,500 ng of total RNA was used. TCRdb reprocessed the 5' RACE reads and keeps a single row for each CDR3 protein, giving no DNA. The table gives 310,000 or so distinct CDR3 sequences; the top ten clones make up around 2% of it. Comments on this clonotype: Its antigen is not known.

Overall study findings and caveats: The study found lower TCRbeta diversity (inverse Simpson) in IBD patients than in healthy co-twins. Sharing of clonotypes with others was lower in IBD patients than in healthy twins, and this was especially so with disease activity.

The CDR3 has 15 amino acids. From germline, CDR1 is SGHRS and CDR2 YFSETQ. Sample: blood. The chain joins TRBV5-1 to TRBJ2-5; TCRdb indicates TRBD1, and absent DNA this call remains unverified. The clonotype originates from a human donor with ulcerative colitis or Crohn's disease, or a healthy co-twin of an affected twin (not recorded which). CDR3 residues: CASSLLPGPAETQYF.